This T cell receptor (beta chain) was captured in a study of blood T cell repertoires in COVID-19. Study details: Both acute and convalescent COVID-19 samples were obtained from the United States, Italy and Spain. Nucleic acid was either cDNA or gDNA, and it came from T cells, B-cell-depleted T cells, or PBMCs.

V shed 11 bases and J shed 6 bases, with 16 bases lying between them. Germline V gene sequence: CDR1 MNHNS, CDR2 SASEGT. The CDR3 totals 13 residues. Here immunoSEQ multiplex PCR was the method, and the copy in TCRdb shows in-frame clones only, minus some. The repertoire includes some 100,000 clones, more than 65% of them detected once, and about 12% sits in the top ten. The sequence was collected from a woman in her seventies with acute or convalescent COVID-19. The sample consisted of peripheral blood. J is TRBJ2-2 and V is TRBV6-1; the D is unclear. The CDR3 DNA is TGTGCCTCTCGGTTACCTGGAGCCGGGGAGCTGTTTTTT. Encoded protein: CASRLPGAGELFF.